A single sample is the source of the 27 T cell receptor beta chains below, sequenced in a study of CD8 T cells in ankylosing spondylitis. One entry per CDR3 protein results from TCRdb running MiXCR on the 5' RACE reads. The sample yields roughly 220,000 distinct CDR3 sequences, over 9.5% seen once. What was sequenced was blood, either unsorted or a sorted T cell fraction (not recorded which). The receptors were gathered from a male donor with ankylosing spondylitis or in good health (not recorded which).

The sample holds many counts of this clonotype. The rearrangement links TRBV18 to TRBJ2-6; unclear D gene. Germline V CDR1 and CDR2: KGHSH, LQKENI. The V gene lost 6 bases and the J gene lost 0 bases, with 9 bases spanning the gap. This CDR3 spans 15 amino acids. CDR3 loop: CASSHADSGANVLTF. The DNA for the CDR3 is TGTGCCAGCTCGCACGCAGACTCTGGGGCCAACGTCCTGACTTTC.

This clonotype has a count of ten or more. The chain links TRBV12-3 or TRBV12-4 to TRBJ2-1, with 10 bases lining up with TRBD2. The ends lost 4 bases at V and 7 bases at J; junction bases unmatched: 16. The CDR3 extends over 18 amino acids. CDR3 coding DNA: TGTGCCAGCAGTTCCCCGACCCTTAGCGGGGGGCTTGAGAATGAGCAGTTCTTC. Translation gives CASSSPTLSGGLENEQFF.

The chain uses TRBV12-3 or TRBV12-4 and TRBJ2-7; D is unclear. V lost 4 bases and J 6 bases, leaving 16 bases between the germline ends. The length of the CDR3 is 14 residues. DNA for the CDR3: TGTGCCAGCAGTTCCTCAGCGAACCTGGTCGAGCAGTACTTC. This translates into CASSSSANLVEQYF.

This chain uses TRBV7-3 with TRBJ2-2, with 10 bases identical to TRBD2. V lost 3 bases to trimming and J lost 6 bases; unmatched junction nucleotides: 7. This CDR3 has 16 residues. The germline gives CDR1 SGHTA, CDR2 FQGTGA. The CDR3 loop is CASSFLSGGAAGELFF. CDR3 in DNA: TGTGCCAGCAGCTTTTTAAGCGGGGGGGCCGCCGGGGAGCTGTTTTTT.

This clonotype was counted ten times or more. The chain joins TRBV12-3 or TRBV12-4 to TRBJ2-7; 10 nucleotides agree with TRBD1. Trimming removed 6 bases from V and 3 bases from J; junction bases left unmatched: 8. This CDR3 contains 15 residues. CDR3 loop: CASRRGQGGFYEQYF. CDR3 coding DNA: TGTGCCAGCAGACGCGGACAGGGGGGTTTCTACGAGCAGTACTTC.

This clonotype was recorded at least ten times. V is TRBV20-1 and J is TRBJ2-1; D unclear. V was trimmed by 3 bases and J by 5 bases, leaving 17 bases between them. The CDR3 is 15 residues long. Germline V gene data show CDR1 as DFQATT and CDR2 as SNEGSKA (reference sequence). The CDR3 bases are TGCAGTGCTAGTCTACTGACCGGCGGTAACAATGAGCAGTTCTTC. Amino acids: CSASLLTGGNNEQFF.

This clonotype was observed many times. The chain recombines TRBV12-3 or TRBV12-4 with TRBJ1-1; no firm D call. This CDR3 contains 12 residues. V was pared by 6 bases and J by 1 base, with 6 bases between. The CDR3 nucleotides read TGTGCCAGCAGGCCGGGGAACACTGAAGCTTTCTTT. This sequence encodes CASRPGNTEAFF.

Ten or more counts support this clonotype. The CDR3 loop is CASSQEAGGNQPQHF. DNA of the CDR3: TGCGCCAGCAGCCAAGAGGCAGGGGGCAATCAGCCCCAGCATTTT. V usage is TRBV4-1 and J usage is TRBJ1-5; tentative D call: TRBD1 (6 bases). The V end lost 0 bases, the J end lost 2 bases, and 8 bases lay between the germline ends. The CDR3 is 15 amino acids. Germline V lookup: CDR1 MGHRA, CDR2 YSYEKL.

This clonotype was seen many times. V is TRBV5-5 and J is TRBJ1-2; 12 bases are a match to TRBD1. J gave up 8 bases and V 5 bases, and 16 bases lay outside the gene matches. Per germline, CDR1 SGHKS and CDR2 YYEKEE (reference sequence). The CDR3 loop spans 17 amino acids. DNA for the CDR3: TGTGCCAGCAGTAATACCGGGACAGGGGGCACCTATGGAGGCTACACCTTC. Its protein is CASSNTGTGGTYGGYTF.

This clonotype came up many times. The genes are TRBV6-1 and TRBJ2-6; no definite D call. This CDR3 has 13 residues. The V gene's germline CDR1 is MNHNS and CDR2 SASEGT. V gave up 6 bases and J gave up 2 bases, with 5 bases separating them. CDR3 sequence reads: CASSSPGANVLTF. CDR3 in DNA: TGTGCCAGCAGCTCACCTGGGGCCAACGTCCTGACTTTC.

In this sample, this clonotype turned up many times. V gene TRBV20-1 combines with J gene TRBJ2-3; D is possibly TRBD1 or TRBD2 (5 bases each). The CDR3 runs to 12 residues. Germline CDR1 and CDR2: DFQATT and SNEGSKA (reference sequence). The DNA of the CDR3 is TGCAAGGGGAGCGACAACACAGATACGCAGTATTTT. Translated, it gives CKGSDNTDTQYF.

This clonotype was counted only a few times. The rearrangement links TRBV2 to TRBJ1-5, with D unclear. The CDR3 extends over 13 amino acids. Trimming shortened V by 4 bases and J by 7 bases, and 11 bases separated the two germline ends. Germline V gives CDR1 SNHLY, CDR2 FYNNEI. The CDR3 nucleotides read TGTGCCAGCAGTGTCACGCATGACCAGCCCCAGCATTTT. It encodes CASSVTHDQPQHF.

This clonotype has ten or more counts. Here the CDR3 reads CASSARLAGELTDTQYF. CDR3 in DNA: TGTGCCAGCAGCGCCCGACTAGCGGGGGAACTTACAGATACGCAGTATTTT. V gene TRBV9 combines with J gene TRBJ2-3; 12 bases match TRBD2. J lost 3 bases, V lost 3 bases, and 8 bases had no gene match. Looked up from germline, CDR1 is SGDLS and CDR2 is YYNGEE. This CDR3 spans 17 amino acids.

In this sample, this clonotype turned up many times. The V call is TRBV12-3 or TRBV12-4, the J call TRBJ2-6; the D gene is possibly TRBD1 (6 bases). V dropped 4 bases and J dropped 4 bases, with 11 bases sitting between them. The CDR3 covers 15 residues. The CDR3 sequence: CASSSGVSGANVLTF. CDR3 in DNA: TGTGCCAGCAGTTCAGGGGTCTCCGGGGCCAACGTCCTGACTTTC.

This clonotype was counted at least ten times. This sequence joins TRBV12-3 or TRBV12-4 and TRBJ1-1; D unresolved. Between the trimmed V and J ends, which lost 3 bases and 3 bases, there was a span of 11 bases. The CDR3 contains 14 residues. The CDR3 bases are TGTGCCAGCAGTTTCCGGCGGTCGGACACTGAAGCTTTCTTT. Its protein is CASSFRRSDTEAFF.

This clonotype was seen more than once but under ten times. The chain is built from TRBV7-3 and TRBJ2-5; 8 bases are a match to TRBD2. Germline V gives CDR1 SGHTA, CDR2 FQGTGA. The CDR3 length is 13 residues. The ends lost 5 bases at V and 5 bases at J; junction bases unmatched: 4. CDR3 coding DNA: TGTGCCAGCAGCGACCCGGGGGGGGAGACCCAGTACTTC. This sequence encodes CASSDPGGETQYF.

This clonotype was recorded only once. A much more abundant neighbour one base away suggests this may be a read error. The V gene is TRBV20-1, the J gene TRBJ2-5; D may be TRBD2 (6 bases). The CDR3 spans 17 residues. Germline V CDR1 and CDR2: DFQATT, SNEGSKA (reference sequence). CDR3 DNA sequence: TGCTGTGCTAGAGATAGAGCAGGCGGGGCAGAGTGGGAGACCCAGTACTTC. It specifies CCARDRAGGAEWETQYF.

This clonotype has a handful of counts. The chain uses TRBV3-1 and TRBJ1-3; D is uncertain. Per the germline V gene, CDR1 is LGHDT and CDR2 is YNNKEL (reference sequence). Deletions cut 1 base from V and 0 bases from J, with 10 bases between. The CDR3 runs 16 residues. The CDR3 region is CASSQGSGNSGNTIYF. DNA of the CDR3: TGTGCCAGCAGCCAAGGTTCCGGAAACTCTGGAAACACCATATATTTT.

This CDR3 is CASSSGSGYEQYF. DNA of the CDR3: TGTGCCAGCAGCTCCGGGTCGGGCTACGAGCAGTACTTC. The chain recombines TRBV11-3 with TRBJ2-7; unclear D gene. The V gene's germline CDR1 is SGHNT and CDR2 YENEEA. The CDR3 runs 13 residues. V was clipped by 4 bases and J by 3 bases, with 10 bases between them.

This clonotype showed up many times. The gene calls are TRBV10-3 and TRBJ2-4, with D possibly called TRBD1 or TRBD2 (6 bases each). Per germline, CDR1 ENHRY and CDR2 SYGVKD. The CDR3 length is 16 residues. Trimming cost V 4 bases and J 0 bases, with 13 bases left between them. This CDR3 is CAISAGGQEAKNIQYF. The CDR3 DNA is TGTGCCATCAGTGCTGGGGGGCAGGAAGCCAAAAACATTCAGTACTTC.

This clonotype showed up many times. The rearrangement joins TRBV5-6 to TRBJ2-1, with D perhaps TRBD2 (6 bases). With 4 bases removed from V and 9 bases from J, the gap between germline ends came to 11 bases. The CDR3 has 12 amino acids. Germline CDR1 is SGHDT and CDR2 is YYEEEE. The CDR3 region has the DNA TGTGCCAGCAGCCGCACTAGCACTGAGCAGTTCTTC. Translating gives CASSRTSTEQFF.

This clonotype was seen more than once but under ten times. The V and J genes are TRBV7-2 and TRBJ1-3, with a weak D call TRBD1 (5 bases). The CDR3 totals 16 residues. The V and J ends lost 0 bases and 0 bases respectively, with 9 bases between them. In germline, CDR1 is SGHTA, CDR2 FQGNSA. CDR3: CASSLARGVSGNTIYF. The CDR3 DNA is TGTGCCAGCAGCTTAGCGCGAGGGGTCTCTGGAAACACCATATATTTT. The full variable domain, completed using reference TRBV7-2 and TRBJ1-3, is GAGVSQSPSNKVTEKGKDVELRCDPISGHTALYWYRQSLGQGLEFLIYFQGNSAPDKSGLPSDRFSAERTGGSVSTLTIQRTQQEDSAVYLCASSLARGVSGNTIYFGEGSWLTVV.

This clonotype has a count of ten or more. The genes are TRBV5-5 and TRBJ1-2; no reliable D call. Germline lookup yields CDR1 SGHKS and CDR2 YYEKEE (reference sequence). The CDR3 length is 13 residues. Deletions cut 0 bases from V and 2 bases from J, with 5 bases between. CDR3 residues: CASSLDGNYGYTF. The CDR3, as DNA: TGTGCCAGCAGCTTGGACGGCAACTATGGCTACACCTTC.

This clonotype was seen repeatedly, ten times or more. The CDR3: CASSLPPGLGAPDTQYF. In DNA, the CDR3 is TGTGCCAGCAGCTTACCCCCAGGACTAGGCGCGCCGGATACGCAGTATTTT. The chain couples TRBV7-3 to TRBJ2-3; 7 bases are shared with TRBD2. This CDR3 contains 17 residues. In germline, CDR1 is SGHTA, CDR2 FQGTGA. J was trimmed by 6 bases and V by 2 bases; bases with no gene match: 14.

This clonotype appeared many times. The J gene is TRBJ1-5, the V gene TRBV6-5; the D gene is possibly TRBD1 (6 bases). V shed 5 bases and J shed 6 bases, with 17 bases lying between them. The CDR3 is 15 amino acids. Germline CDR1 MNHEY, CDR2 SVGAGI. The CDR3 nucleotides are TGTGCCAGCAGTACTCGGGGGGGGGCAGGTCAGCCCCAGCATTTT. It yields the protein CASSTRGGAGQPQHF.

The sample holds many counts of this clonotype. The rearrangement uses TRBV5-1 and TRBJ2-2; D tentatively fits TRBD1 or TRBD2 (5 bases each). The CDR3 consists of 13 residues. Germline loops: CDR1 SGHRS, CDR2 YFSETQ. V lost 5 bases, J lost 5 bases, and 10 bases lay in between. In DNA form, the CDR3 reads TGCGCCAGCAGACCAGAGGGGACCGGGGAGCTGTTTTTT. It is translated as CASRPEGTGELFF. Supplemented by reference TRBV5-1 and TRBJ2-2, the full variable domain reads KAGVTQTPRYLIKTRGQQVTLSCSPISGHRSVSWYQQTPGQGLQFLFEYFSETQRNKGNFPGRFSGRQFSNSRSEMNVSTLELGDSALYLCASRPEGTGELFFGEGSRLTVL.

The table lists this clonotype with many counts. This rearrangement joins TRBV6-1 to TRBJ2-2; D is possibly TRBD1 (6 bases). This CDR3 is built from 14 residues. The germline V and J ends were trimmed by 6 bases and 6 bases, with 14 bases remaining between them. Germline CDR1 MNHNS, CDR2 SASEGT. The CDR3: CASRDNRASGELFF. CDR3 bases: TGTGCCAGCAGGGATAACAGGGCCTCCGGGGAGCTGTTTTTT.